The subject of this entry is one T cell receptor (beta chain). Its antigen is not known. These data belong to a study of T cell responses to AZD1222 COVID-19 vaccine. About the study: Investigators merged groups given second doses at roughly 4 or roughly 12 weeks.

TCRdb's copy holds only in-frame clones and misses some; the assay was immunoSEQ multiplex PCR. The repertoire holds around 130,000 clones, with about 90% as singletons. Whole-study findings and limits: Spike-wide coverage was observed for vaccine-associated CD4 TCRs, with dominant responses at 160-218 and 743-854.

The starting material was peripheral blood, obtained on day 0 of AZD1222 vaccination. The TCR was taken from an adult in good health.

The CDR3 DNA sequence: TGTGCCAGCTCACCCCGGACAGGTACGGGGGATCAGCCCCAGCATTTT. This codes for CASSPRTGTGDQPQHF. The J gene is TRBJ1-5, the V gene TRBV18; TRBD1 aligns across 7 bases. There are 16 residues in the CDR3. The germline V gene has CDR1 KGHSH and CDR2 LQKENI. The ends lost 3 bases at V and 5 bases at J; junction bases unmatched: 10.